This entry is about one T cell receptor (beta chain). This PCR relied on a set of 60 Vbeta primers and 13 Jbeta primers. Sequenced by immunoSEQ multiplex PCR; TCRdb stores in-frame clones only, minus some. The sample has roughly 79,000 clones; 60% to 80% are singletons. This sample was taken from a study of cytomegalovirus exposure and HLA in healthy donors. Trimming took 3 bases from V and 4 from J; bases not matched to a gene: 6. CDR3 size: 15 residues. CDR1 and CDR2 (germline): MNHEY, SMNVEV (reference sequence). Sequencing was done on a sample of PBMCs. V usage is TRBV27 and J usage is TRBJ2-7; TRBD1 matches 10 bases. This TCR came from a woman in her forties or fifties in good health and CMV-seropositive. The chain's CDR3 is CASSFQGTGAYEQYF. The CDR3 bases are TGTGCCAGCAGTTTTCAGGGGACAGGGGCTTACGAGCAGTACTTC.